Each of the 16 T cell receptor beta chains below was sequenced from the same sample in a study of blood T cell repertoires in COVID-19. Sequenced by immunoSEQ multiplex PCR; TCRdb stores in-frame clones only, minus some. This sample has 200,000 to 300,000 clones, with 88% found just once. Sequencing was carried out using PBMCs or T cells enriched from blood (not recorded which). The receptors were sampled from a woman in her 40s with acute COVID-19.

The V and J genes are TRBV28 and TRBJ1-3; TRBD1 is a possible D gene (5 bases). The V gene lost 7 bases and the J gene lost 4 bases, with 17 bases spanning the gap. CDR3 length: 15 amino acids. Germline CDR1 and CDR2: MDHEN and SYDVKM. The CDR3 sequence: CASNPGHVEGNTIYF. Written as DNA, the CDR3 is TGTGCCAGCAACCCAGGACACGTAGAAGGAAACACCATATATTTT.

This clone was counted a single time. This sequence joins TRBV7-9 and TRBJ1-3; D might be TRBD1 (6 bases). Germline lookup yields CDR1 SEHNR and CDR2 FQNEAQ (reference sequence). Trimming cost V 5 bases and J 1 base, with 9 bases left between them. The CDR3 spans 14 residues. For the CDR3, the DNA is TGTGCCAGCAGCCCACAGGGTTCTGGAAACACCATATATTTT. Its translation: CASSPQGSGNTIYF.

The chain is built from TRBV10-1 and TRBJ2-3; 10 bases map to TRBD2. The CDR3 loop spans 16 amino acids. After removal of 0 bases from V and 3 bases from J, the junction contained 3 bases not matched to a gene. The germline V gene encodes CDR1 WNHNN and CDR2 SYGVQD (reference sequence). CDR3 sequence (DNA): TGCGCCAGCAGTGAGTCTCCTAGCGGGAGTACAGATACGCAGTATTTT. Translated, it gives CASSESPSGSTDTQYF.

The CDR3 region is CASRTGYYEQYF. In DNA form, the CDR3 reads TGTGCCAGCAGAACAGGGTACTACGAGCAGTACTTC. The chain joins TRBV6-5 to TRBJ2-7; D is perhaps TRBD1 (6 bases). V lost 6 bases and J lost 3, with 9 bases in between. The CDR3 has 12 residues. Germline assignment: CDR1 MNHEY and CDR2 SVGAGI.

The chain links TRBV5-1 to TRBJ2-1; a weak D match, TRBD1 (6 bases). The CDR3 extends over 15 amino acids. The ends were cut back, 4 bases at V and 4 bases at J, with 15 bases in the middle. The germline gives CDR1 SGHRS, CDR2 YFSETQ. The CDR3 coding sequence is TGCGCCAGCAGCCCCAGCTACAGGGAATACAATGAGCAGTTCTTC. Protein product: CASSPSYREYNEQFF.

This chain connects TRBV3-1 (or the pseudogene TRBV3-2) to TRBJ1-6; D not resolved. The CDR3 covers 16 residues. Germline lookup yields CDR1 LGHDT and CDR2 YNNKEL (reference sequence). Trimming took 8 bases from V and 0 from J, leaving 14 bases between them. CDR3 sequence: CASRPGSSSYNSPLHF. As DNA, the CDR3 is TGTGCCAGCCGCCCGGGGTCCAGCTCCTATAATTCACCCCTCCACTTT.

This rearrangement joins TRBV13 to TRBJ2-7; TRBD2 matches 15 bases. The V and J ends lost 3 bases and 3 bases, in that order; junction bases with no gene match: 6. From germline, CDR1 is PRHDT and CDR2 FYEKMQ (reference sequence). The CDR3 sequence is 17 residues long. CDR3 region: CASSFGLAGGPVYEQYF. CDR3 sequence (DNA): TGTGCCAGCAGCTTCGGACTAGCGGGAGGGCCGGTCTACGAGCAGTACTTC.

The chain links TRBV4-2 to TRBJ2-1; TRBD2 matches at 9 bases. Looked up from germline, CDR1 is LGHNA and CDR2 is YNFKEQ. With 0 bases clipped from V and 9 bases from J, the junction kept 9 bases outside the gene matches. The CDR3 consists of 16 residues. The CDR3 loop reads CASSQDGPSGNGEQFF. The DNA of the CDR3 is TGTGCCAGCAGCCAAGATGGGCCTAGCGGGAATGGTGAGCAGTTCTTC.

The J gene is TRBJ2-1, the V gene TRBV12-5; the match to TRBD2 covers 9 bases. The CDR3 contains 15 residues. Germline assignment: CDR1 LGHNT and CDR2 FRNRAP. Trimming took 3 bases from V and 4 from J; bases not matched to a gene: 4. The chain's CDR3 is CASGFGLAKYNEQFF. In DNA, the CDR3 is TGTGCTAGTGGTTTCGGACTAGCGAAATACAATGAGCAGTTCTTC. The complete variable domain, with remaining parts taken from reference TRBV12-5 and TRBJ2-1, reads DARVTQTPRHKVTEMGQEVTMRCQPILGHNTVFWYRQTMMQGLELLAYFRNRAPLDDSGMPKDRFSAEMPDATLATLKIQPSEPRDSAVYFCASGFGLAKYNEQFFGPGTRLTVL.

The chain carries TRBV19 and TRBJ2-5; 11 bases line up with TRBD2. CDR3 size: 15 residues. Germline values: CDR1 LNHDA, CDR2 SQIVND (reference sequence). Trimming took 2 bases from V and 3 from J; bases not matched to a gene: 2. CDR3 loop: CASSISGLAEETQYF. In DNA form, the CDR3 reads TGTGCCAGTAGTATATCGGGACTAGCGGAAGAGACCCAGTACTTC.

J is TRBJ1-1 and V is TRBV9, with D uncertain. The CDR3 runs 16 residues. Germline V gene lookup returns CDR1 SGDLS and CDR2 YYNGEE. Trimming took 0 bases from V and 4 from J, leaving 16 bases between them. In DNA form, the CDR3 reads TGTGCCAGCAGCGTAGTGAGGGAGACGGCGGGCACTGAAGCTTTCTTT. Residues: CASSVVRETAGTEAFF.

The chain is built from TRBV5-4 and TRBJ2-4, with a tentative D call TRBD2 (6 bases). Germline V gives CDR1 SGHNT, CDR2 YYREEE (reference sequence). There are 17 residues in the CDR3. V gave up 3 bases and J gave up 0 bases, with 16 bases separating them. The CDR3 bases are TGTGCCAGCAGCTCCACCGTGCGGGACCTAGCCAAAAACATTCAGTACTTC. Its protein is CASSSTVRDLAKNIQYF.

This clone is a singleton in its sample. The gene calls are TRBV10-3 and TRBJ2-7; 11 bases fit TRBD1. Germline V lookup: CDR1 ENHRY, CDR2 SYGVKD. The V segment lost 11 bases and the J segment 4 bases; nucleotides outside the gene matches: 4. The CDR3 consists of 12 residues. The CDR3 loop reads CASGQGDYEQYF. CDR3 DNA: TGTGCCTCGGGACAGGGGGATTACGAGCAGTACTTC.

The chain couples TRBV18 to TRBJ1-1, with 8 nucleotides matching TRBD1. CDR3 size: 14 residues. Germline CDR1 KGHSH, CDR2 LQKENI. Trimming removed 5 bases from V and 0 bases from J; junction bases left unmatched: 2. CDR3 protein: CASSTTGVNTEAFF. In DNA, the CDR3 is TGTGCCAGCTCAACGACAGGGGTGAACACTGAAGCTTTCTTT.

This clone showed up just a few times. This chain connects TRBV3-1 (or the pseudogene TRBV3-2) to TRBJ1-6; the D gene is possibly TRBD1 (5 bases). The germline V and J ends were trimmed by 4 bases and 8 bases, with 12 bases remaining between them. The CDR3 spans 14 residues. Per the germline V gene, CDR1 is LGHDT and CDR2 is YNNKEL (reference sequence). In nucleotides, the CDR3 is TGTGCCAGCAGCCCCGCCCGGGGGGATTCACCCCTCCACTTT. Its translation is CASSPARGDSPLHF.

The count of this clone is one. V and J are TRBV5-1 and TRBJ1-1; TRBD1 agrees at 9 bases. V was clipped by 4 bases and J by 7 bases; unmatched bases: 11. The germline V gene has CDR1 SGHRS and CDR2 YFSETQ. CDR3 size: 15 residues. The CDR3 nucleotides are TGCGCCAGCAGCGGAACCGGGACAGGGTCCTTTGAAGCTTTCTTT. This translates into CASSGTGTGSFEAFF.